This TCR beta chain was recorded in a study of blood T cell repertoires in COVID-19. Germline V gene data show CDR1 as MNHNY and CDR2 as SVGAGI (reference sequence). Trimming left V 5 bases short and J 7 bases short, with 21 bases between. The CDR3 contains 16 residues. Sequencing was performed with immunoSEQ multiplex PCR; in TCRdb, only in-frame clones are kept and a portion is missing. Seen here are 280,000 or so clones, 85% observed once, and the top ten hold 13%. This clonotype was sampled from a human donor in a cohort sampled during active COVID-19. The sequenced sample consisted of peripheral blood. The chain recombines TRBV6-6 with TRBJ1-3; perhaps TRBD1 as D (5 bases). The DNA of the CDR3 is TGTGCCAGCAGTCCCAGGGTGATCGGAGTTGATAACACCATATATTTT. It yields the protein CASSPRVIGVDNTIYF.